This record looks at one T cell receptor beta chain sequence and its context. Antigen: not known. Germline CDR1 KGHSH, CDR2 LQKENI. CDR3 length equals 15 residues. The data derive from a study of cytomegalovirus exposure and HLA in healthy donors. Study background: An early data release held tens of millions of unique TCRs from HLA-typed donors. Of the donors genotyped, a few hundred in all, 65% to 90% fell in the Caucasian-associated ancestry cluster.

Findings of the study overall: Some segments of the V type, notably TRBV6-2 and TRBV6-3, were excluded as indistinguishable. The study carried out a later analysis of TCR beta sequences. It associated 15,000 to 20,000 of them with specific HLA alleles at a false discovery rate of 0.05.

The PCR employed 60 Vbeta primers together with 13 Jbeta primers. Clones were read by immunoSEQ multiplex PCR, and TCRdb kept only the in-frame ones, dropping some. The sample shows 250,000 or so clones, about 90% of them seen only once. J is TRBJ2-5 and V is TRBV18; 7 nucleotides line up with TRBD1. The J call could be wrong; TRBJ2-7 is a better fit for the DNA end. The clonotype originates from a girl aged 2 to 10 in good health and CMV-seronegative. Specimen: PBMCs. CDR3 DNA sequence: TGTGCCAGCTCACCCTTCGAAGGGGGCTTAGGCGAGCAGTACTTC. This codes for CASSPFEGGLGEQYF.